This paragraph covers one T cell receptor (beta chain) sequence. The target antigen is unknown. V gave up 3 bases and J gave up 5 bases; unmatched junction bases: 6. CDR1 and CDR2 (germline): SGHRS, YFSETQ. CDR3 length equals 17 residues. This entry is derived from a study of cytomegalovirus exposure and HLA in healthy donors. Study-level points and caveats: About 87% or about 30% of the time was how often most TCR beta V segments were productive, according to an earlier analysis. One later analysis reportedly identified an Asian-associated ancestry cluster that showed fewer N-insertions than the approximately 700-donor mean. A later analysis linked around 15,000 TCR beta sequences to HLA alleles at 0.05 false discovery rate. CMV serostatus stood as the only immune exposure information on hand.

Amplification used 60 Vbeta primers and 13 Jbeta primers. Produced via immunoSEQ multiplex PCR; TCRdb's table is partial and in-frame only. The data show 60,000 to 70,000 clones, roughly 73% seen once. This rearrangement joins TRBV5-1 to TRBJ2-2; 14 bases fit TRBD2. This TCR came from a man aged 40-55 years in good health and CMV-seronegative. The sequencing sample was made of PBMCs. The CDR3 sequence: CASSSTSGGALTGELFF. Written as DNA, the CDR3 is TGCGCCAGCAGCTCGACTAGCGGGGGGGCCTTGACCGGGGAGCTGTTTTTT.